The entry below describes one T cell receptor (beta chain). The CDR3 has 16 amino acids. Germline V CDR1 and CDR2: SGHVS, FQNEAQ. J was trimmed by 1 base and V by 2 bases; bases with no gene match: 7. The sample comes from a study of T-cell reconstitution after alpha-beta-depleted transplantation in children. This sample's TCRbeta library carried unique molecular identifier barcodes. TCRdb reprocessed the PCR reads with MiXCR, giving one entry per CDR3 protein. The repertoire holds roughly 500,000 distinct CDR3 sequences, over 25% seen once, with 2.4% in the top ten. Sequences were derived from PBMCs from the stem cell graft donor, sampled from the stem cell graft. This clonotype was sampled from a human donor who donated a stem cell graft to a child with aplastic anemia. V gene TRBV7-8 combines with J gene TRBJ1-1; 7 bases align to TRBD1. In DNA, the CDR3 is TGTGCCAGCAGCTTATCAGGGGGAATTAGGAACACTGAAGCTTTCTTT. Translated, it gives CASSLSGGIRNTEAFF.